The 16 T cell receptor beta chains reported below all come from one sample, sequenced in a study of neurological immune-mediated disorders. Time point described: longitudinal time-point 2. MiXCR was run by TCRdb on the 5' RACE reads, yielding one entry per CDR3 protein. The data show more than 55,000 distinct CDR3 sequences, around a tenth seen once. Sequenced input: PBMCs. These receptors came from a man aged 25 to 40 in good health.

About this clonotype: Being one base from a much bigger clone, this may be a read error. This sequence joins TRBV7-6 and TRBJ2-7; D is perhaps TRBD1 (6 bases). Germline V gives CDR1 SGHVS, CDR2 FNYEAQ. This CDR3 has 14 amino acids. CDR3 protein: CTSSYRQDSYEQYF. The CDR3 coding sequence is TGTACCAGCAGTTACCGACAGGATTCCTACGAGCAGTACTTC.

At least ten counts were recorded for this clonotype. V and J are TRBV25-1 and TRBJ1-5; no firm D call. Germline V gene lookup returns CDR1 MGHDK and CDR2 SYGVNS. This CDR3 is 12 amino acids long. The ends were cut back, 5 bases at V and 4 bases at J, with 6 bases in the middle. CDR3: CASSYGNQPQHF. In nucleotides, the CDR3 is TGTGCCAGCAGTTACGGGAATCAGCCCCAGCATTTT. The variable domain in full, completed from reference TRBV25-1 and TRBJ1-5, reads EADIYQTPRYLVIGTGKKITLECSQTMGHDKMYWYQQDPGMELHLIHYSYGVNSTEKGDLSSESTVSRIRTEHFPLTLESARPSHTSQYLCASSYGNQPQHFGDGTRLSIL.

This clonotype has ten or more counts. The chain uses TRBV20-1 and TRBJ2-3, with 9 bases lining up with TRBD2. Germline V gene lookup returns CDR1 DFQATT and CDR2 SNEGSKA (reference sequence). V shed 5 bases and J 4 bases; nucleotides not matched to a gene: 13. The CDR3 runs 16 residues. The DNA of the CDR3 is TGCAGTGCTTCCCCTGAAGGACTAGCGATTTCAGATACGCAGTATTTT. Translation: CSASPEGLAISDTQYF.

Ten or more counts support this clonotype. This chain joins TRBV5-1 and TRBJ1-1; D unclear. Germline CDR1 and CDR2: SGHRS and YFSETQ. The CDR3 sequence is 13 residues long. CDR3 DNA sequence: TGCGCAAGTCGTGGGATGATGAACACTGAAGCTTTCTTT. Encoded protein: CASRGMMNTEAFF.

The chain combines TRBV27 with TRBJ2-7, with unresolved D. Looked up from germline, CDR1 is MNHEY and CDR2 is SMNVEV (reference sequence). This CDR3 contains 13 residues. V was shortened by 5 bases and J by 3 bases, with 11 bases between the two germline ends. As DNA, the CDR3 is TGTGCCAGCAGTGTCAGCGTAGACTACGAGCAGTACTTC. Its protein product is CASSVSVDYEQYF.

The V gene is TRBV20-1, the J gene TRBJ2-3; 13 nucleotides match TRBD2. This CDR3 is built from 15 residues. V trimming: 5 bases; J trimming: 2 bases; junction bases outside the gene matches: 4. CDR1 is DFQATT, CDR2 SNEGSKA, per germline (reference sequence). CDR3 loop: CSAVGTSGNTDTQYF. Here the CDR3 DNA reads TGCAGTGCTGTGGGGACTAGCGGGAACACAGATACGCAGTATTTT.

This clonotype came up many times. This chain connects TRBV5-1 to TRBJ1-5; no firm D call. CDR3 length: 15 amino acids. Trimming removed 4 bases at V and 4 bases at J, with 15 bases between. Germline assignment: CDR1 SGHRS and CDR2 YFSETQ. CDR3 bases: TGCGCCAGCAGCCACCCCCCAATGTATAATCAGCCCCAGCATTTT. Protein sequence: CASSHPPMYNQPQHF.

This clonotype was detected many times. V and J are TRBV20-1 and TRBJ1-3; no firm D call. The CDR3 sequence is 14 residues long. Deletions cut 5 bases from V and 5 bases from J, with 16 bases between. Per germline, CDR1 DFQATT and CDR2 SNEGSKA (reference sequence). CDR3 residues: CSAPSWGGRNTIYF. CDR3 DNA: TGCAGTGCTCCTTCCTGGGGAGGGCGAAACACCATATATTTT.

This clonotype was found many times. The chain recombines TRBV9 with TRBJ2-3; perhaps TRBD2 as D (5 bases). The CDR3 has 16 residues. Germline lookup yields CDR1 SGDLS and CDR2 YYNGEE. V was shortened by 3 bases and J by 5 bases, with 19 bases between the two germline ends. This CDR3 is CASSAFVASFQDTQYF. For the CDR3, the DNA is TGTGCCAGCAGCGCTTTCGTAGCTAGCTTTCAAGATACGCAGTATTTT.

In its sample, this clonotype was seen many times. The CDR3 protein is CAIRASDRSQETQYF. In nucleotides, the CDR3 is TGTGCCATCAGAGCCTCGGACAGGAGCCAAGAGACCCAGTACTTC. The rearrangement joins TRBV10-3 to TRBJ2-5; TRBD1 matches 7 bases. With V trimmed by 6 bases and J by 1 base, 8 bases remained unmatched. CDR1 and CDR2 (germline): ENHRY, SYGVKD. The CDR3 has 15 residues.

This clonotype was observed many times. The chain recombines TRBV9 with TRBJ2-7; D possibly corresponds to TRBD2 (5 bases). CDR3 length: 15 amino acids. CDR1 is SGDLS, CDR2 YYNGEE, per germline. Trimming removed 0 bases at V and 3 bases at J, with 13 bases between. The DNA for the CDR3 is TGTGCCAGCAGCGTAGAGGGTAGCGCCAACTACGAGCAGTACTTC. This sequence encodes CASSVEGSANYEQYF.

This clonotype was picked up many times. The chain uses TRBV10-2 and TRBJ1-6; D perhaps matches TRBD1 (6 bases). The V gene lost 6 bases and the J gene lost 5 bases, with 14 bases spanning the gap. Germline values: CDR1 WSHSY, CDR2 SAAADI. The CDR3 runs 15 residues. The CDR3 nucleotides are TGCGCCAGCAGGATGGGGGGCGAAGATAATTCACCCCTCCACTTT. Its translation: CASRMGGEDNSPLHF.

The table lists this clonotype with many counts. This chain connects TRBV2 to TRBJ1-5; D is perhaps TRBD1 (5 bases). V gave up 7 bases and J gave up 6 bases, with 13 bases separating them. The length of the CDR3 is 13 residues. CDR1 and CDR2 (germline): SNHLY, FYNNEI. The CDR3 nucleotides are TGTGCCAGCACCCTTGGGGGGACTCAGCCCCAGCATTTT. It translates to CASTLGGTQPQHF.

This clonotype was seen a handful of times. The gene calls are TRBV5-1 and TRBJ2-5; D gene unclear. Trimming removed 0 bases from V and 8 bases from J, with 8 bases in between. The V gene's germline CDR1 is SGHRS and CDR2 YFSETQ. CDR3 length: 12 residues. CDR3 DNA sequence: TGCGCCAGCAGCTTGGCCTGGGAAACCCAGTACTTC. Translated, it gives CASSLAWETQYF.

In its sample, this clonotype was seen many times. The chain uses TRBV20-1 and TRBJ1-1; D perhaps matches TRBD1 (6 bases). This CDR3 has 13 residues. V was shortened by 7 bases and J by 4 bases, with 16 bases between the two germline ends. The germline V gene encodes CDR1 DFQATT and CDR2 SNEGSKA (reference sequence). CDR3 residues: CSVRGGVSTEAFF. In DNA, the CDR3 is TGCAGTGTCAGAGGGGGGGTCAGCACTGAAGCTTTCTTT.

The chain couples TRBV6-5 to TRBJ2-7; 9 bases align to TRBD1. Germline loops: CDR1 MNHEY, CDR2 SVGAGI. Unmatched junction bases numbered 13, after V lost 4 bases and J lost 3 bases. The CDR3 is 17 residues long. The CDR3 bases are TGTGCCAGCAGTTCCTCAACCGGGACAGGGAATTTCTACGAGCAGTACTTC. It translates to CASSSSTGTGNFYEQYF.